One and the same sample provided the 25 T cell receptor beta chains below, sequenced in a study of T cell changes during pregnancy in multiple sclerosis. Generated by immunoSEQ multiplex PCR, the TCRdb table keeps only in-frame clones and is missing some. The sample lists around 45,000 clones, over 80% seen once, with approximately 0.73% in the top ten. Source: CD4+ T cells from peripheral blood mononuclear cells, taken before pregnancy. The receptors derive from a female donor with multiple sclerosis, enrolled in a pregnancy study.

The V call is TRBV7-2, the J call TRBJ2-3; the D gene is possibly TRBD2 (5 bases). Between the trimmed V and J ends, which lost 1 base and 3 bases, there was a span of 8 bases. There are 14 residues in the CDR3. Germline CDR1 SGHTA, CDR2 FQGNSA. The CDR3, as DNA: TGTGCCAGCAGCTTAGGAACGGGAACAGATACGCAGTATTTT. Translating it yields CASSLGTGTDTQYF.

This clone was recorded only once. The CDR3 DNA is TGTGCCAGTAGTATAGGCCGGGACAGGGTCCACGAGCAGTACTTC. Amino acid sequence: CASSIGRDRVHEQYF. The gene calls are TRBV19 and TRBJ2-7; 9 bases map to TRBD1. CDR1 LNHDA and CDR2 SQIVND come from the germline V gene (reference sequence). V lost 1 base to trimming and J lost 5 bases; unmatched junction nucleotides: 6. The CDR3 has 15 amino acids.

The chain joins TRBV18 to TRBJ2-5; 9 bases agree with TRBD2. Germline lookup yields CDR1 KGHSH and CDR2 LQKENI. V shed 3 bases and J 5 bases; nucleotides not matched to a gene: 10. This CDR3 comprises 16 residues. Here the CDR3 reads CASSPLTAGGQETQYF. The CDR3 coding sequence is TGTGCCAGCTCACCTCTTACCGCGGGGGGGCAGGAGACCCAGTACTTC.

The V call is TRBV7-2, the J call TRBJ2-3, with 12 positions matching TRBD2. V gave up 11 bases and J gave up 7 bases; unmatched junction bases: 16. The V gene's germline CDR1 is SGHTA and CDR2 FQGNSA. This CDR3 contains 16 residues. The CDR3 coding sequence is TGTGCCTCCAGAGCGGCTAGCGGGGGGGTATTGAATACGCAGTATTTT. Protein product: CASRAASGGVLNTQYF. The full variable domain, completed using reference TRBV7-2 and TRBJ2-3, is GAGVSQSPSNKVTEKGKDVELRCDPISGHTALYWYRQSLGQGLEFLIYFQGNSAPDKSGLPSDRFSAERTGGSVSTLTIQRTQQEDSAVYLCASRAASGGVLNTQYFGPGTRLTVL.

J is TRBJ2-1 and V is TRBV5-1; 9 nucleotides align to TRBD1. V lost 4 bases, J lost 0 bases, and 8 bases stayed unmatched. There are 17 residues in the CDR3. CDR1 and CDR2 (germline): SGHRS, YFSETQ. The CDR3 region is CASSPGQGSGSYNEQFF. The CDR3 DNA reads TGCGCCAGCAGCCCGGGACAGGGTTCGGGCTCCTACAATGAGCAGTTCTTC.

There are a few counts of this clone. The chain uses TRBV7-9 and TRBJ1-3; 10 bases are shared with TRBD1. The CDR3 has 17 amino acids. The germline CDR1 and CDR2 sequences are SEHNR and FQNEAQ (reference sequence). The trim removed 5 bases at V and 3 bases at J, leaving 10 bases unmatched. CDR3 sequence: CASSRIGDRGIGNTIYF. DNA of the CDR3: TGTGCCAGCAGCCGAATCGGGGACAGGGGAATTGGAAACACCATATATTTT.

This clone is labeled as medium-sized (0.01 to 0.1%). The V call is TRBV5-4, the J call TRBJ1-1; 10 bases are a match to TRBD1. Germline values: CDR1 SGHNT, CDR2 YYREEE (reference sequence). The CDR3 has 13 residues. V was pared by 3 bases and J by 8 bases, with 4 bases of the junction left unmatched. CDR3 bases: TGTGCCAGCAGCTGGGGACAGGGGATAGAAGCTTTCTTT. This sequence encodes CASSWGQGIEAFF.

CDR3 sequence reads: CASSSRGSTDTQYF. CDR3 DNA: TGTGCCAGCAGCTCCCGGGGTAGCACAGATACGCAGTATTTT. The rearrangement uses TRBV7-3 and TRBJ2-3; D is perhaps TRBD2 (5 bases). V lost 4 bases, J lost 0 bases, and 8 bases lay in between. Germline V gene sequence: CDR1 SGHTA, CDR2 FQGTGA. The CDR3 has 14 residues. The variable domain in full, with the rest retrieved from reference TRBV7-3 and TRBJ2-3, is GAGVSQTPSNKVTEKGKYVELRCDPISGHTALYWYRQSLGQGPEFLIYFQGTGAADDSGLPNDRFFAVRPEGSVSTLKIQRTERGDSAVYLCASSSRGSTDTQYFGPGTRLTVL.

V is TRBV15 and J is TRBJ1-2, with D unclear. CDR1 is LNHNV and CDR2 is YYDKDF in the germline V gene (reference sequence). The V gene lost 3 bases and the J gene lost 3 bases, with 8 bases spanning the gap. This CDR3 has 13 amino acids. The CDR3 bases are TGTGCCACCAGCAGTAACTTATACTATGGCTACACCTTC. It translates to CATSSNLYYGYTF.

The chain combines TRBV6-6 with TRBJ2-7; 11 bases are shared with TRBD1. The junction had 2 bases not matched to a gene; V was cut back by 2 bases and J by 2 bases. The germline CDR1 and CDR2 sequences are MNHNY and SVGAGI (reference sequence). This CDR3 region has 15 residues. CDR3 sequence: CASSYPGQGAYEQYF. CDR3 bases: TGTGCCAGCAGTTACCCGGGACAGGGGGCCTACGAGCAGTACTTC.

The chain couples TRBV19 to TRBJ2-1; 8 bases align to TRBD2. This CDR3 comprises 14 residues. The V gene's germline CDR1 is LNHDA and CDR2 SQIVND (reference sequence). The V and J ends lost 5 bases and 7 bases, in that order; junction bases with no gene match: 7. CDR3 in DNA: TGTGCCAGTAGTTCGGAGAAGCGGGGGAATGAGCAGTTCTTC. This translates into CASSSEKRGNEQFF.

This clone was seen a few times. This chain joins TRBV13 and TRBJ1-2; TRBD1 is a possible D gene (5 bases). The V end was cut by 5 bases, the J end by 4 bases, with 14 bases between. This CDR3 spans 14 amino acids. Germline-derived CDR1 and CDR2 are PRHDT and FYEKMQ (reference sequence). The CDR3 reads CASSPSGGPYGYTF. CDR3 sequence (DNA): TGTGCCAGCAGCCCTAGCGGGGGACCCTATGGCTACACCTTC.

The chain employs TRBV7-7 and TRBJ2-1, with TRBD2 matching 14 bases. The germline gives CDR1 SSHAT, CDR2 FNYEAQ (reference sequence). With V trimmed by 1 base and J by 7 bases, 0 bases remained unmatched. This CDR3 contains 15 residues. In DNA, the CDR3 is TGTGCCAGCAGCTTAGGGACTAGCGGGGGGAATGAGCAGTTCTTC. This sequence encodes CASSLGTSGGNEQFF.

A single count supports this clone. V is TRBV21-1 and J is TRBJ2-3; the table's D call of TRBD2 was not tested on the DNA. TRBV21-1 is given as a pseudogene. CDR3 length equals 17 residues. CDR3 DNA sequence: TGTGCCAGCAGCAAAGGTGTGATCGGGGGAAGGGCAGATACGCAGTATTTT. Translating it yields CASSKGVIGGRADTQYF.

The genes are TRBV18 and TRBJ2-7, with D possibly TRBD2 on 6 matching bases. Germline assignment: CDR1 KGHSH and CDR2 LQKENI. V dropped 3 bases and J dropped 3 bases, with 12 bases sitting between them. This CDR3 contains 14 residues. CDR3 bases: TGTGCCAGCTCACCCTTGCGGGGTAGCTACGAGCAGTACTTC. This sequence encodes CASSPLRGSYEQYF.

This chain uses TRBV5-4 with TRBJ1-4; maybe TRBD1 (5 bases). Trimming cost V 0 bases and J 2 bases, with 5 bases left between them. Germline CDR1 and CDR2: SGHNT and YYREEE (reference sequence). CDR3 size: 14 residues. This CDR3 reads CASSLGQTNEKLFF. The CDR3, as DNA: TGTGCCAGCAGCTTGGGACAGACTAATGAAAAACTGTTTTTT.

The rearrangement links TRBV7-9 to TRBJ1-1; 9 bases fit TRBD1. After removal of 5 bases from V and 0 bases from J, the junction contained 7 bases not matched to a gene. Germline CDR1 and CDR2: SEHNR and FQNEAQ (reference sequence). The CDR3 contains 16 residues. CDR3 region: CASSPGTGFLNTEAFF. The CDR3, as DNA: TGTGCCAGCAGCCCCGGGACAGGGTTTCTGAACACTGAAGCTTTCTTT.

The chain carries TRBV19 and TRBJ1-6; the match to TRBD1 covers 8 bases. Trimming at V came to 9 bases and at J to 5 bases, leaving 3 bases not matched to a gene. CDR1 and CDR2 from the germline V gene are LNHDA and SQIVND (reference sequence). CDR3 size: 13 residues. The CDR3 bases are TGTGCCAGCGGACAGGGTGATAATTCACCCCTCCACTTT. This gives the protein CASGQGDNSPLHF.

The chain has TRBV6-5 and TRBJ1-3; 11 bases are a match to TRBD1. CDR1 MNHEY and CDR2 SVGAGI come from the germline V gene. The CDR3 has 15 residues. V was pared by 4 bases and J by 3 bases, with 2 bases of the junction left unmatched. Here the CDR3 reads CASSWTGGVGNTIYF. For the CDR3, the DNA is TGTGCCAGCAGTTGGACAGGGGGCGTTGGAAACACCATATATTTT.

J is TRBJ1-2 and V is TRBV7-8; possibly TRBD1 for D (6 bases). The CDR3 length is 15 residues. Deletions cut 5 bases from V and 6 bases from J, with 19 bases between. Germline V gene data show CDR1 as SGHVS and CDR2 as FQNEAQ. CDR3 sequence: CASSGENRDWNGYTF. The CDR3 bases are TGTGCCAGCAGCGGGGAGAACAGGGATTGGAATGGCTACACCTTC.

This clone was picked up a small number of times. The chain links TRBV7-9 to TRBJ1-5; 9 positions agree with TRBD1. The ends lost 4 bases at V and 7 bases at J; junction bases unmatched: 8. Per germline, CDR1 SEHNR and CDR2 FQNEAQ (reference sequence). This CDR3 comprises 15 residues. CDR3 sequence reads: CASSSTPGQGQPQHF. The DNA of the CDR3 is TGTGCCAGCAGCTCTACTCCGGGACAGGGACAGCCCCAGCATTTT.

The chain links TRBV5-8 to TRBJ1-2; TRBD1 matches 8 bases. This CDR3 spans 15 amino acids. CDR1 SGHTS and CDR2 YDEGEE come from the germline V gene. V shed 3 bases, J shed 4 bases, and the junction held 8 bases outside the gene matches. This chain's CDR3 is CASSSSRDRTYGYTF. As DNA, the CDR3 is TGTGCCAGCAGCTCCTCCCGGGACAGGACCTATGGCTACACCTTC.

The chain combines TRBV6-5 with TRBJ2-5; 9 bases are shared with TRBD1. This CDR3 region has 15 residues. Per the germline V gene, CDR1 is MNHEY and CDR2 is SVGAGI. Losses at the gene ends were 2 bases for V and 4 bases for J; bases not matched to a gene: 5. The CDR3 DNA follows: TGTGCCAGCAGTTACGGGACAGGGCGTGTAGAGACCCAGTACTTC. Encoded protein: CASSYGTGRVETQYF.

The count of this clone is one. The chain recombines TRBV5-6 with TRBJ1-5, with D uncertain. CDR1 is SGHDT and CDR2 is YYEEEE in the germline V gene. The V end was cut by 4 bases, the J end by 2 bases, with 7 bases between. The CDR3 covers 13 residues. The CDR3 protein is CASSPQRNQPQHF. CDR3 nucleotide sequence: TGTGCCAGCAGCCCACAGCGCAATCAGCCCCAGCATTTT.

The chain has TRBV6-1 and TRBJ1-1; a weak D match, TRBD1 (6 bases). The CDR3 is 14 residues long. V was cut by 3 bases and J by 3 bases, with 11 bases left in between. Germline V gene sequence: CDR1 MNHNS, CDR2 SASEGT. CDR3 bases: TGTGCCAGCAGTGATCAGGGGTTCGACACTGAAGCTTTCTTT. It codes for CASSDQGFDTEAFF.